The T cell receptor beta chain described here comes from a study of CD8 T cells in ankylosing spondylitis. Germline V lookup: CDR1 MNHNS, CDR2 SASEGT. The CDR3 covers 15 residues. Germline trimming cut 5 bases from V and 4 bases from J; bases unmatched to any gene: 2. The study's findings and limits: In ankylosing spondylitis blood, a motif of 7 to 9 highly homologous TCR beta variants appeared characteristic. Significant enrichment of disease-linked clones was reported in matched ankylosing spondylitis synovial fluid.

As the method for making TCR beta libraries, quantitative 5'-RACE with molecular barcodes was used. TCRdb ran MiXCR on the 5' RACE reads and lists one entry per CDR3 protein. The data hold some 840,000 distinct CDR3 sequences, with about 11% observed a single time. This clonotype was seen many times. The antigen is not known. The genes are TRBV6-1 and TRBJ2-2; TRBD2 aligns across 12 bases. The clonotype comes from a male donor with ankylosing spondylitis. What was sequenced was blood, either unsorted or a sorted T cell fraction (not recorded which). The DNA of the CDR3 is TGTGCCAGCAGTCGACTAGCGGGGGTCACCGGGGAGCTGTTTTTT. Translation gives CASSRLAGVTGELFF.